The TCR beta chain described here comes from a study of blood T cell repertoires in COVID-19. As handled by the study authors: Quantification of nucleated cells was approximated via reference gene primer amplification. Data came from immunoSEQ multiplex PCR; TCRdb stores just in-frame clones and leaves some out. V, J and clone size derive from that table, while D and trimming were established from the DNA sequence. Here the sample spans about 220,000 clones, approximately 85% being singletons. Seattle's enrolled individuals joined amid active infection and were then monitored longitudinally. This CDR3 region has 13 residues. Trimming pared 3 bases from V and 1 base from J, leaving 6 bases between. Germline V gene lookup returns CDR1 LGHNA and CDR2 YNFKEQ.

The sequence was collected from a woman between 70 and 85 years old with COVID-19, enrolled during active disease. Sequencing was carried out using peripheral blood. The V call is TRBV4-2, the J call TRBJ2-5; no clear D gene. This CDR3 is CASSQTGQETQYF. The CDR3 nucleotides are TGTGCCAGCAGCCAGACGGGCCAAGAGACCCAGTACTTC.